The source of this TCR beta chain is a study of metastatic and nonmetastatic thyroid tumors. Overall study: It was across blood and tumor or nodule tissue from malignant and benign thyroid patients that repertoires were compared.

The CDR3 covers 15 residues. With 5 bases removed from V and 4 bases from J, the gap between germline ends came to 17 bases. From germline, CDR1 is WSHSY and CDR2 SAAADI. In this sample, this clone turned up a few times. Antigen: not known. As originally analysed: A distant-metastasis classifier for papillary thyroid cancer was built using CDR3 differences across clinicopathological groups. TCRdb reanalyzed the PCR reads via MiXCR. TCRdb, not the authors, supplied the V and J calls. The sample gives roughly 12,000 clones, roughly a quarter of which show up once; 15% to 20% is in the top ten. General observations from the study: According to reports, the diversity of TCR beta was significantly higher in malignant thyroid tumors than in benign nodules, and this held in both blood and tumor samples.

Treatment of any kind had been given to no patient before thyroid surgery. This clonotype was sampled from a female donor with papillary thyroid cancer or a benign thyroid nodule (not recorded which). Some clones in this sample may be carry-over from other donors' samples. V and J are TRBV10-2 and TRBJ1-1; D remains ambiguous. Sequencing input: tumor tissue. CDR3 amino acids: CASSLRGGKLTEAFF. The CDR3 bases are TGCGCCAGCAGTCTGCGGGGAGGGAAACTCACTGAAGCTTTCTTT.